This paragraph reports one T cell receptor (beta chain). This receptor's antigen is unknown. Base qualities are missing; no much larger clone stands one base away. The data derive from a study of T cells in Graves' hyperthyroidism and ophthalmopathy (dated by TCRdb to about 2019). With regard to the full study: Peripheral blood was collected at initial diagnosis, before any treatment. To identify TCR V-J signatures that set the groups apart, the researchers used a discovery cohort of about a hundred patients, made up of 40 to 45 with Graves' ophthalmopathy and about 60 with stable Graves' hyperthyroidism. Whether ophthalmopathy could be predicted prospectively was tested in an independent validation cohort made up of some 20 hyperthyroidism patients plus 17 patients who later progressed to ophthalmopathy. The 100 discovery patients were randomly divided into training and test sets at a 7:3 ratio. In roughly six Graves' hyperthyroidism patients, the study also compared T-cell repertoires from thyroid tissue with T-cell repertoires from blood. Following sampling, methimazole starting at 30 mg daily was given to hyperthyroidism patients, and high-dose intravenous methylprednisolone was given to ophthalmopathy patients. TCR Vbeta CDR3 sequencing of 130 to 150 peripheral blood samples (about 45 ophthalmopathy, roughly 74 hyperthyroidism and roughly 17 progressor patients) is reported in the paper. Summary of the overall study and its limitations: Most expanded thyroid clonotypes (frequency above 0.001) were also detected in blood, a finding suggesting that blood repertoires may reflect thyroid immune responses. No statistical method was used to set the sample size in advance, and investigators knew the group allocation. Ophthalmopathy was separated from stable hyperthyroidism by a 13 V-J signature model, with around 90% sensitivity and about 84% specificity obtained in cross-validation and 80%/75% obtained in testing. In validation, the model predicted progression to ophthalmopathy a median of 6.5 months before onset, with roughly 70% sensitivity and nearly 75% specificity.

TCR beta CDR3 regions were amplified from RNA transcripts. For the first round of RT-PCR on the TCR CDR3, the HTBI primer set was used together with the Qiagen OneStep RT-PCR kit. The libraries were constructed in a second round of multiplex PCR and then size-selected and purified. Libraries were sequenced paired-end with 100 bp reads on an Illumina HiSeq2000. Regarding the original processing steps: SOAPnuke was used to process the raw data, removing reads that contained adapters or uncalled bases, had a mean Phred below 15, or lacked an exact match to the constant primer or identifier. COPE v1.2.5 was used to merge high-quality paired reads, and clonotypes were defined as unique nucleotide sequences. MiTCR v1.1 was used to align the clonotypes against IMGT TRBV, TRBD and TRBJ reference segments. Analysis was restricted to V-J combinations with a frequency above 0.0001, which covered about 99% of repertoires. A TCS score was defined as the ratio of F50 (clonal expansion) to E x V (chaos), with BLOSUM62-based TCRdist applied between CDR3 peptides within each V-J. Welch's t-statistics and random forest reduced 514 V-J features to around 14, which were used in a naive Bayes classifier (R e1071). TCRdb's own reprocessing of the public reads used fastp at Q25 and MiXCR and kept productive beta chains. Each record represents a unique CDR3 protein, reported with the most common genes and DNA among its rows. TCRdb assigned the V and J calls; the authors' analysis was not used. Across this sample there are fewer than 110,000 distinct CDR3 sequences, with roughly 15% seen only once. The ten largest clonotypes hold 35% to 50% of the sample.

Stable Graves' hyperthyroidism was defined as no progression to ophthalmopathy during 18 months of follow-up. Hyperthyroidism patients were newly diagnosed, had a disease duration of under 2 months, and were aged 18 to 65 years. Any patient with an uncontrolled infection, another autoimmune disease, pregnancy or lactation was excluded. Diagnoses were established on the basis of clinical symptoms, serum thyroxine and TRAb, thyroid ultrasound, and orbital computed tomography. Ficoll-Paque density gradient centrifugation was used to isolate PBMCs from about 9 ml of fresh peripheral blood. Total RNA was extracted using Trizol reagent, and RNA quality was assessed on an Agilent 2100 Bioanalyzer. CDR3 length: 15 amino acids, cysteine to phenylalanine. This entry keeps only the CDR3 DNA: 45 bases, framed from base 1. Ends trimmed: V by 5 bases, J by 4 bases; bases unmatched to a gene: 5. The germline V gene yields SGHVS for CDR1 and FQNEAQ for CDR2.

Sequenced: blood. This sequence uses TRBV7-8 and TRBJ2-3, and TRBD2 aligns with 11 junction nucleotides. The TCR comes from a woman aged 50 to 65 with Graves' hyperthyroidism. CDR3 sequence: CASSPLAGAADTQYF. The nucleotide sequence is given as TGTGCCAGCAGCCCACTAGCGGGGGCCGCAGATACGCAGTATTTT.